Listed below are T cell receptor beta chains from one sample, sequenced in a study of PD-1 blockade in classical Hodgkin lymphoma. Using immunoSEQ multiplex PCR, the repertoire was profiled, and TCRdb retains in-frame clones only, with some absent. Seen here are approximately 90,000 clones, 65% to 85% observed once, and the top ten hold more than 15%. This specimen consisted of peripheral blood mononuclear cells (PBMCs), obtained before the fourth cycle of nivolumab. The source is a human donor with classical Hodgkin lymphoma. Both conserved end residues are part of each CDR3.

v_call cdr3_aa
TRBV11-1 CASSSGPTYYEQYF
TRBV30 CAWSAGGEKLFF
TRBV7-2 CASSLVVGDYGYTF
TRBV28 CASGRRAGGNEQYF
TRBV9 CASSPRPGVPYGYTF
TRBV29-1 CSVDIPGLGNTGELFF
TRBV9 CASSVAPGGNIQYF
TRBV7-6 CASSEAGTRLGEQYF
TRBV29-1 CSVATLAPNTGELFF
TRBV25-1 CASSAPSTDTQYF
TRBV19 CASSRWDRVNQPQHF
TRBV28 CASVLGGTPYYNEQFF
TRBV30 CAWSVGRRGELFF
TRBV9 CASSVQGSYEQYF
TRBV30 CAWMVQGNSPLHF
TRBV5-1 CASSPDSNSYNEQFF
TRBV6-5 CASSPSGGSNKQFF
TRBV27 CASSLSRSTAHQPQHF
TRBV30 CAWSSQGGVGYTF
TRBV5-6 CASRPDRGKNTEAFF
TRBV9 CASSVGAGVQETQYF
TRBV10-3 CAISPRESSYEQYF
TRBV5-8 CASSKRQGSSYEQYF
TRBV4-3 CATSTSGDHRELFF
TRBV5-1 CASNGQNQETQYF
TRBV10-3 CAISESIDGSYEQYF
TRBV5-4 CASSTRRIEHTEAFF
TRBV28 CASSLAGQGLYEQYF
TRBV7-2 CASSLFAGSDEQYF
TRBV11-2 CASSSQGPRTQETQYF
TRBV6-6 CASTPSRDISYGYTF
TRBV29-1 CSVGQGLMNTEAFF
TRBV6-4 CASSDFSSNTEAFF
TRBV28 CASSLGRGRGEQYF
TRBV6-1 CASRWDGAVNTEAFF
TRBV4-2 CASSPWQGQDGYTF
TRBV9 CASSVKSGGHGDNEQFF
TRBV5-4 CASSPPPGQANYGYTF
TRBV7-2 CASSSFGANEQFF
TRBV7-6 CASSPTRGNEQFF
TRBV4-1 CASSQPRHGTGAANVLTF
TRBV7-8 CASSLARTAYGYTF
TRBV5-1 CASSFTLTGTHGYTF
TRBV14 CASSQFLNTGELFF
TRBV7-8 CASSLAEGAKNIQYF
TRBV28 CASSLGQGVKSQHF
TRBV7-3 CASSLAGTGLYEQYF
TRBV18 CASSPKTTVTEAFF
TRBV5-6 CASSLSGGMTEAFF
TRBV14 CASSQRGFLDSDGDTQYF
TRBV19 CASSIDPRDEQYF